The 18 T cell receptor beta chains presented below share a single source sample, sequenced in a study of cytomegalovirus exposure and HLA in healthy donors. The PCR ran on 60 Vbeta and 13 Jbeta primers. The repertoire was sequenced with immunoSEQ multiplex PCR; TCRdb's copy has only in-frame clones and lacks some. The table has tens of thousands of clones, less than 70% seen once. The sample consisted of PBMCs. The receptors shown here come from a human donor in good health.

The V and J genes are TRBV11-1 and TRBJ1-6; possibly TRBD1 for D (6 bases). There are 14 residues in the CDR3. Deletions cut 1 base from V and 7 bases from J, with 8 bases between. Germline V gene sequence: CDR1 SGHAT, CDR2 FQDESV (reference sequence). Here the CDR3 DNA reads TGTGCCAGCAGCTTAGACAGGGTAAATTCACCCCTCCACTTT. It translates to CASSLDRVNSPLHF.

This chain links TRBV2 with TRBJ1-5; no firm D call. CDR1 SNHLY and CDR2 FYNNEI come from the germline V gene. This CDR3 is 14 amino acids long. V dropped 6 bases and J dropped 2 bases, with 11 bases sitting between them. The DNA of the CDR3 is TGTGCCAGCAGCAACAGTGAGCGCAATCAGCCCCAGCATTTT. Protein sequence: CASSNSERNQPQHF.

The J gene is TRBJ1-3, the V gene TRBV19; tentative D call: TRBD1 (5 bases). Germline V gives CDR1 LNHDA, CDR2 SQIVND (reference sequence). CDR3 length: 13 residues. Trimming took off 5 bases at V and 4 bases at J, with 9 bases between the two ends. The CDR3 is CASSHDSGNTIYF. The CDR3 DNA follows: TGTGCCAGTAGTCACGACAGCGGAAACACCATATATTTT.

The chain joins TRBV27 to TRBJ2-7; 9 bases align to TRBD1. CDR3 size: 19 residues. The germline V gene has CDR1 MNHEY and CDR2 SMNVEV (reference sequence). With V trimmed by 4 bases and J by 4 bases, 20 bases remained unmatched. DNA for the CDR3: TGTGCCAGCAGTTCCCATTACTCCCTACCGGGACAGGGAAGGTACGAGCAGTACTTC. This gives the protein CASSSHYSLPGQGRYEQYF.

This rearrangement joins TRBV7-6 to TRBJ2-7; 9 nucleotides line up with TRBD2. Germline CDR1 and CDR2: SGHVS and FNYEAQ. V lost 5 bases, J lost 2 bases, and 7 bases stayed unmatched. CDR3 length: 15 amino acids. In DNA, the CDR3 is TGTGCCAGCAGCCTAAGTTCTAGCGGGGCCTACGAGCAGTACTTC. It codes for CASSLSSSGAYEQYF.

V gene TRBV11-3 combines with J gene TRBJ2-5, with a tentative D call TRBD1 (7 bases). CDR1 and CDR2 from the germline V gene are SGHNT and YENEEA. Trimming shortened V by 5 bases and J by 3 bases, and 16 bases separated the two germline ends. This CDR3 comprises 15 residues. The DNA of the CDR3 is TGTGCCAGCAGCACCGGAGGGACAGACGAAGAGACCCAGTACTTC. Protein: CASSTGGTDEETQYF.

This clone has a handful of counts. The chain uses TRBV5-6 and TRBJ1-1; a weak D match, TRBD1 (5 bases). This CDR3 has 13 amino acids. CDR1 is SGHDT and CDR2 is YYEEEE in the germline V gene. V lost 1 base, J lost 7 bases, and 11 bases lay in between. CDR3 amino acids: CASSLWAGGEAFF. Here the CDR3 DNA reads TGTGCCAGCAGCTTGTGGGCCGGGGGTGAAGCTTTCTTT.

This clone was seen only a few times. The CDR3 loop reads CASSRDISGNTIYF. The CDR3 DNA is TGTGCCAGCTCACGGGACATCTCTGGAAACACCATATATTTT. The chain links TRBV18 to TRBJ1-3, with a tentative D call TRBD1 (6 bases). The CDR3 is 14 amino acids. V was pared by 4 bases and J by 0 bases, with 7 bases between. Per germline, CDR1 KGHSH and CDR2 LQKENI.

This chain connects TRBV6-5 to TRBJ2-7; 11 bases match TRBD1. Trimming took 5 bases from V and 6 from J; bases not matched to a gene: 6. The CDR3 extends over 14 amino acids. Germline V gene sequence: CDR1 MNHEY, CDR2 SVGAGI. DNA for the CDR3: TGTGCCAGCAGTCCCGCGGACAGGGGGCCCGAGCAGTACTTC. Translation gives CASSPADRGPEQYF.

This clone came up a few times. V is TRBV5-1 and J is TRBJ2-3; TRBD1 aligns across 8 bases. Trimming removed 2 bases from V and 3 bases from J; junction bases left unmatched: 5. From germline, CDR1 is SGHRS and CDR2 YFSETQ. The CDR3 totals 15 residues. The CDR3 is CASSLTGGKTDTQYF. The CDR3 DNA is TGCGCCAGCAGCTTAACAGGGGGGAAGACAGATACGCAGTATTTT.

Details on this clone: At one end the junction does not follow the germline gene, possibly because of a read error. The rearrangement uses TRBV2 and TRBJ2-7, with 8 positions matching TRBD2. Germline lookup yields CDR1 SNHLY and CDR2 FYNNEI. CDR3 length: 14 residues. The CDR3 coding sequence is TGTGCCAGCAGTGATTCGGGGGGGACCTACGTGCAGTACTTC. This gives the protein CASSDSGGTYVQYF.

The chain carries TRBV5-6 and TRBJ1-5; D unclear. Trimming cost V 2 bases and J 5 bases, with 11 bases left between them. The CDR3 is 14 amino acids. Per germline, CDR1 SGHDT and CDR2 YYEEEE. DNA for the CDR3: TGTGCCAGCAGCTTTGGAGCTCCAGATCAGCCCCAGCATTTT. Translation: CASSFGAPDQPQHF. The full variable domain, completed using reference TRBV5-6 and TRBJ1-5, is DAGVTQSPTHLIKTRGQQVTLRCSPKSGHDTVSWYQQALGQGPQFIFQYYEEEERQRGNFPDRFSGHQFPNYSSELNVNALLLGDSALYLCASSFGAPDQPQHFGDGTRLSIL.

The chain has TRBV28 and TRBJ1-1, with D possibly matching TRBD1 (5 bases). Germline CDR1 reads MDHEN; CDR2 reads SYDVKM. Trimming stripped 3 bases from V and 1 base from J, with 9 bases between. This CDR3 spans 14 amino acids. The CDR3 protein is CASSFFQGNTEAFF. The CDR3 bases are TGTGCCAGCAGTTTTTTCCAGGGGAACACTGAAGCTTTCTTT.

V usage is TRBV6-5 and J usage is TRBJ1-6; 8 nucleotides match TRBD1. The CDR3 loop spans 13 amino acids. CDR1 and CDR2 (germline): MNHEY, SVGAGI. Losses at the gene ends were 6 bases for V and 9 bases for J; bases not matched to a gene: 4. The CDR3 loop is CASRDRGSSPLHF. As DNA, the CDR3 is TGTGCCAGCAGAGACAGGGGTAGTTCACCCCTCCACTTT.

In this sample, this clone turned up a few times. V is TRBV19 and J is TRBJ1-2, with TRBD1 matching over 8 bases. Germline V CDR1 and CDR2: LNHDA, SQIVND (reference sequence). Losses at the gene ends were 0 bases for V and 5 bases for J; bases not matched to a gene: 17. This CDR3 region has 19 residues. In DNA form, the CDR3 reads TGTGCCAGTAGTATAGACACATGGGCAGGGGGCCTCAACGGGTATGGCTACACCTTC. This codes for CASSIDTWAGGLNGYGYTF. Full variable domain (missing parts from reference TRBV19 and TRBJ1-2): DGGITQSPKYLFRKEGQNVTLSCEQNLNHDAMYWYRQDPGQGLRLIYYSQIVNDFQKGDIAEGYSVSREKKESFPLTVTSAQKNPTAFYLCASSIDTWAGGLNGYGYTFGSGTRLTVV.

This chain connects TRBV15 to TRBJ1-6, with unresolved D. This CDR3 has 15 amino acids. Germline-derived CDR1 and CDR2 are LNHNV and YYDKDF (reference sequence). The V and J ends lost 0 bases and 11 bases respectively, with 14 bases between them. The CDR3 DNA reads as TGTGCCACCAGCAGAGAGGACTTGCGGAACCCACCCCTCCACTTT. Amino acids: CATSREDLRNPPLHF.

This clone was observed a handful of times. The V call is TRBV5-1, the J call TRBJ2-2; 8 bases map to TRBD2. The CDR3 length is 14 residues. V trimming: 4 bases; J trimming: 5 bases; junction bases outside the gene matches: 4. The germline gives CDR1 SGHRS, CDR2 YFSETQ. The DNA of the CDR3 is TGCGCCAGCAGCGGGACTAGTCTTACCGGGGAGCTGTTTTTT. As protein: CASSGTSLTGELFF. Full variable domain (remainder filled in from reference TRBV5-1 and TRBJ2-2): KAGVTQTPRYLIKTRGQQVTLSCSPISGHRSVSWYQQTPGQGLQFLFEYFSETQRNKGNFPGRFSGRQFSNSRSEMNVSTLELGDSALYLCASSGTSLTGELFFGEGSRLTVL.

The chain joins TRBV6-5 to TRBJ1-2, with 7 positions matching TRBD1. The ends lost 6 bases at V and 4 bases at J; junction bases unmatched: 5. Germline V lookup: CDR1 MNHEY, CDR2 SVGAGI. The CDR3 loop spans 13 amino acids. DNA for the CDR3: TGTGCCAGCAGCACCCGACAGGGCTATGGCTACACCTTC. It is translated as CASSTRQGYGYTF.